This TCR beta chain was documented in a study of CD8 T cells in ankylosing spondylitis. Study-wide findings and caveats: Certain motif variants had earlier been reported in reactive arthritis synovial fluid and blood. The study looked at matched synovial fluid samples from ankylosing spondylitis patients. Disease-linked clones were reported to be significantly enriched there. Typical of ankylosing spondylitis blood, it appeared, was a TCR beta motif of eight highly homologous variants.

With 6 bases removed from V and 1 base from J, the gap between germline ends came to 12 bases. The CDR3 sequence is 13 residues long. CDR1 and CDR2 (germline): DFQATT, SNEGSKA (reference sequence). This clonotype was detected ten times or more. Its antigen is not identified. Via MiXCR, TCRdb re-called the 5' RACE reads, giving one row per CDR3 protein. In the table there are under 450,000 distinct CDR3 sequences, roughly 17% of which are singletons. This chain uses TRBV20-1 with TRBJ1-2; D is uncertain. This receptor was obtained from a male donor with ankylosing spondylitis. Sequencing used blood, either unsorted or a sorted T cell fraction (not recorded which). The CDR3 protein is CSAAKEINYGYTF. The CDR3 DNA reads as TGCAGTGCCGCGAAGGAAATTAACTATGGCTACACCTTC.